A selection of T cell receptor beta chains follows, all from one sample in a study of OX40 agonist ivuxolimab in advanced cancers. Sequencing was performed with immunoSEQ multiplex PCR; in TCRdb, only in-frame clones are kept and a portion is missing. In the table there are 65,000 to 85,000 clones, roughly nine tenths of which are singletons. Specimen: CD4+ or CD8+ T cells sorted from blood, collected in a trial of the OX40 agonist ivuxolimab. The receptors come from an adult with an advanced solid tumor such as melanoma, head and neck, liver or kidney cancer. Each CDR3 is given with its conserved first and last residue. Fields, in order: CDR3 DNA, CDR3 protein, clone size, V gene, D gene, J gene. The D gene is left open where the match is weak. Some rows have no size entry. The others give once, few or many, or a class for an expanded clone.

CDR3 DNA: TGTGCCAGCAGTGAAGCGCTTTGGGGGACAGGGGGTTTCTATGAGCAGTTCTTC; CDR3 protein: CASSEALWGTGGFYEQFF; clone size: NA; V gene: TRBV2; D gene: TRBD1; J gene: TRBJ2-1
CDR3 DNA: TGTGCCAGCAGTTACTCACCGGGAGGGTACACTGAAGCTTTCTTT; CDR3 protein: CASSYSPGGYTEAFF; clone size: NA; V gene: TRBV6-6; D gene: NA; J gene: TRBJ1-1
CDR3 DNA: TGTGCCAGCAGTCTAGGATGGGCAGGCAAATATAGCAATCAGCCCCAGCATTTT; CDR3 protein: CASSLGWAGKYSNQPQHF; clone size: NA; V gene: TRBV7-6; D gene: NA; J gene: TRBJ1-5
CDR3 DNA: TGCGCCAGCAGCCCGGAGAGTCGGGGCTACGAGCAGTACTTC; CDR3 protein: CASSPESRGYEQYF; clone size: NA; V gene: TRBV4-1; D gene: NA; J gene: TRBJ2-7
CDR3 DNA: TGTGCCAGCAGTACCCCCCGGGATGGGGCTTCCTACGAGCAGTACTTC; CDR3 protein: CASSTPRDGASYEQYF; clone size: NA; V gene: TRBV9; D gene: NA; J gene: TRBJ2-7
CDR3 DNA: TGTGCCAGCATCCCCCGGGGATCCCTGAACACTGAAGCTTTCTTT; CDR3 protein: CASIPRGSLNTEAFF; clone size: NA; V gene: TRBV27; D gene: NA; J gene: TRBJ1-1
CDR3 DNA: TGTGCCAGCAGCCCAGGACTAGCGGGAGGGCCCTCTGGGGCCAACGTCCTGACTTTC; CDR3 protein: CASSPGLAGGPSGANVLTF; clone size: NA; V gene: TRBV7-8; D gene: TRBD2; J gene: TRBJ2-6
CDR3 DNA: TGTGCCAGCAGTTCCGGACGGACCTCGAACACCGGGGAGCTGTTTTTT; CDR3 protein: CASSSGRTSNTGELFF; clone size: once; V gene: TRBV6-5; D gene: NA; J gene: TRBJ2-2
CDR3 DNA: TGTGCCAGTAGTATAGTAGGGCGGGGCGATGGCTACACCTTC; CDR3 protein: CASSIVGRGDGYTF; clone size: NA; V gene: TRBV19; D gene: NA; J gene: TRBJ1-2
CDR3 DNA: TGTGCCAGCAGTTACGCGCAGGTGGGCACTGAAGCTTTCTTT; CDR3 protein: CASSYAQVGTEAFF; clone size: NA; V gene: TRBV6-5; D gene: NA; J gene: TRBJ1-1
CDR3 DNA: TGTGCCAGCAGCTTGGGTGGGGGAGCTTTCTTT; CDR3 protein: CASSLGGGAFF; clone size: NA; V gene: TRBV7-9; D gene: NA; J gene: TRBJ1-1
CDR3 DNA: TGTGCCAGCAGCTTGGTGGTGGGACCTACCAAGGAGACCCAGTACTTC; CDR3 protein: CASSLVVGPTKETQYF; clone size: few; V gene: TRBV5-4; D gene: NA; J gene: TRBJ2-5
CDR3 DNA: TGCGCCAGCAGCCAGGCACCGGGACAGAAATACGAGCAGTACTTC; CDR3 protein: CASSQAPGQKYEQYF; clone size: NA; V gene: TRBV4-1; D gene: TRBD1; J gene: TRBJ2-7
CDR3 DNA: TGTGCCAGCAGCCCCACCCCTATAGAGATGGACACTGAAGCTTTCTTT; CDR3 protein: CASSPTPIEMDTEAFF; clone size: NA; V gene: TRBV9; D gene: NA; J gene: TRBJ1-1
CDR3 DNA: TGCGCCAGCAGTCTTATTTCCGTGAAAAACATTCAGTACTTC; CDR3 protein: CASSLISVKNIQYF; clone size: NA; V gene: TRBV23-1; D gene: NA; J gene: TRBJ2-4
CDR3 DNA: TGTGCCAGCAGCTTAGCGCGGGAGCTTGTCTTATATGGCTACACCTTC; CDR3 protein: CASSLARELVLYGYTF; clone size: NA; V gene: TRBV7-9; D gene: NA; J gene: TRBJ1-2